The 5 T cell receptor beta chains below were found in one sample sequenced in a study of blood T cells in healthy people across ages (dated by TCRdb to between 2014 and 2017). Libraries were made using 5' RACE. The sequencer listed for this sample is Illumina HiSeq 2500. A second roughly 6 to 12 cycle PCR used a sample-barcoded 5' primer and a J-beta primer mix. The public reads were reprocessed in TCRdb via fastp at Q25 and MiXCR, keeping in-frame beta chains. Entries are consolidated by CDR3 protein sequence, retaining the most common genes and DNA. This sample gives roughly 800,000 distinct CDR3 sequences in total; roughly 60% of them show up just once. Clones ranked in the top ten supply approximately 23% of the sample. The sequenced material came from blood. Receptors originate from a man aged 25 to 40 in good health.

This clonotype was counted between two and nine times. J is TRBJ2-1 and V is TRBV5-1; 13 positions agree with TRBD2. The CDR3 is 15 residues long. The germline V gene has CDR1 SGHRS and CDR2 YFSETQ. The trim removed 5 bases at V and 8 bases at J, leaving 7 bases unmatched. CDR3 residues: CASRPTSGGAYEQFF. The CDR3 region has the DNA TGCGCCAGCAGGCCTACTAGCGGGGGGGCCTATGAGCAGTTCTTC.

The sample holds a few counts of this clonotype. This chain connects TRBV7-9 to TRBJ2-1, with D perhaps TRBD1 (5 bases). This CDR3 is 14 amino acids long. V lost 5 bases and J 9 bases, leaving 17 bases between the germline ends. Germline CDR1 and CDR2: SEHNR and FQNEAQ (reference sequence). The CDR3: CASSGQEAQVEQFF. The CDR3 DNA sequence: TGTGCCAGCAGCGGACAAGAGGCTCAGGTTGAGCAGTTCTTC.

CDR3 coding DNA: TGTGCCAGCAGCTTAGGGATGCCCCGGGCAGGGTCCTACGAGCAGTACTTC. Amino acids: CASSLGMPRAGSYEQYF. V usage is TRBV7-2 and J usage is TRBJ2-5; possible D gene TRBD1, 5 bases. The tail of the sequence fits TRBJ2-7 better, so the J call may be wrong. CDR1 is SGHTA and CDR2 is FQGNSA in the germline V gene. The CDR3 covers 17 residues.

V gene TRBV7-2 combines with J gene TRBJ1-3; D perhaps matches TRBD1 (5 bases). Germline V lookup: CDR1 SGHTA, CDR2 FQGNSA. The CDR3 runs 15 residues. Trimming removed 5 bases at V and 4 bases at J, with 15 bases between. The CDR3 here is CASSLLGGVGNTIYF. The CDR3 DNA is TGTGCCAGCAGCCTACTTGGGGGGGTCGGAAACACCATATATTTT.

This clonotype was counted ten times or more. This chain links TRBV7-2 with TRBJ2-1, with TRBD1 as a possible D gene (5 bases). This CDR3 contains 12 residues. The V end lost 5 bases, the J end lost 6 bases, and 8 bases lay between the germline ends. The germline V gene has CDR1 SGHTA and CDR2 FQGNSA. CDR3 sequence reads: CASSAGFNEQFF. As DNA, the CDR3 is TGTGCCAGCAGCGCAGGGTTCAATGAGCAGTTCTTC.